This entry lists 30 T cell receptor beta chains sequenced from one sample in a study of cytomegalovirus exposure and HLA in healthy donors. A multiplex PCR was run with 60 Vbeta primers and 13 Jbeta primers. Libraries were prepared by immunoSEQ multiplex PCR; TCRdb keeps only in-frame clonotypes and omits some of them. The data show about 120,000 clones, 75% to 85% seen once. Sequenced: PBMCs. All receptors derive from a woman aged 50 to 60 in good health and CMV-seropositive.

This clone came up once. The J gene is TRBJ2-7, the V gene TRBV10-3; TRBD2 agrees at 7 bases. CDR3 length: 14 residues. Germline V gene lookup returns CDR1 ENHRY and CDR2 SYGVKD. Trimming cost V 4 bases and J 1 base; bases outside gene matches: 4. The CDR3 is CAISGTGGSYEQYF. In nucleotides, the CDR3 is TGTGCCATCAGTGGGACGGGGGGATCCTACGAGCAGTACTTC.

This rearrangement joins TRBV7-2 to TRBJ2-3; TRBD1 is a possible D gene (6 bases). CDR1 is SGHTA and CDR2 is FQGNSA in the germline V gene. This CDR3 has 14 residues. V was cut by 4 bases and J by 7 bases, with 15 bases left in between. In nucleotides, the CDR3 is TGTGCCAGCAGCTACTCAGGGGTGGCCAATACGCAGTATTTT. This codes for CASSYSGVANTQYF.

The chain carries TRBV7-9 and TRBJ1-2, with 7 bases that match TRBD1. The ends lost 5 bases at V and 4 bases at J; junction bases unmatched: 10. Germline V gene lookup returns CDR1 SEHNR and CDR2 FQNEAQ (reference sequence). The CDR3 has 15 residues. The CDR3 reads CASSREQGLGYGYTF. In DNA, the CDR3 is TGTGCCAGCAGCCGGGAACAGGGGCTGGGCTATGGCTACACCTTC.

The rearrangement joins TRBV5-5 to TRBJ2-3; 9 bases fit TRBD1. Germline assignment: CDR1 SGHKS and CDR2 YYEKEE (reference sequence). The CDR3 contains 16 residues. Trimming cost V 0 bases and J 2 bases; bases outside gene matches: 4. CDR3 coding DNA: TGTGCCAGCAGCTTGGGGGACAGGGAAGTCACAGATACGCAGTATTTT. Its protein product is CASSLGDREVTDTQYF.

This clone was counted only a few times. J is TRBJ1-4 and V is TRBV6-5; tentative D call: TRBD1 (6 bases). Trimming left V 6 bases short and J 2 bases short, with 13 bases between. CDR1 is MNHEY and CDR2 is SVGAGI in the germline V gene. CDR3 length: 15 residues. The CDR3 sequence is CASSRTGTTNEKLFF. CDR3 DNA: TGTGCCAGCAGCAGAACAGGGACCACTAATGAAAAACTGTTTTTT.

This clone was found once. The chain has TRBV5-1 and TRBJ2-5, with 8 nucleotides matching TRBD1. In germline, CDR1 is SGHRS, CDR2 YFSETQ. This CDR3 comprises 16 residues. With 4 bases clipped from V and 1 base from J, the junction kept 9 bases outside the gene matches. As DNA, the CDR3 is TGCGCCAGCAGCGCTTCAGGGGGCCACGTCCAAGAGACCCAGTACTTC. This codes for CASSASGGHVQETQYF.

This rearrangement joins TRBV15 to TRBJ1-1; the match to TRBD1 covers 9 bases. V was clipped by 1 base and J by 8 bases; unmatched bases: 8. Germline lookup yields CDR1 LNHNV and CDR2 YYDKDF (reference sequence). The CDR3 spans 15 residues. DNA for the CDR3: TGTGCCACCAGCAGAGCCGGGACAGGGTATCGGGAAGCTTTCTTT. It is translated as CATSRAGTGYREAFF.

J is TRBJ2-5 and V is TRBV4-3; D may be TRBD2 (6 bases). Germline V gene lookup returns CDR1 LGHNA and CDR2 YSLEER. The V gene lost 4 bases and the J gene lost 2 bases, with 11 bases spanning the gap. This CDR3 is 14 amino acids long. The CDR3 bases are TGCGCCAGCAGCCCGGAGGGACTTCAAGAGACCCAGTACTTC. Translation: CASSPEGLQETQYF.

Notes on this clone: One junction end does not reproduce the germline sequence, and a read error may be involved. The CDR3 DNA is TGTGCCAGCAGTTCTGTGGCCTTGAACGCTGAAGCTTTCTTT. Translation: CASSSVALNAEAFF. The chain employs TRBV6-5 and TRBJ1-1; no firm D call. Germline CDR1 reads MNHEY; CDR2 reads SVGAGI. CDR3 size: 14 residues.

V and J are TRBV10-3 and TRBJ2-5, with TRBD2 identical over 12 bases. This CDR3 region has 16 residues. J gave up 2 bases and V 2 bases, and 3 bases lay outside the gene matches. Germline CDR1 ENHRY, CDR2 SYGVKD. The DNA of the CDR3 is TGTGCCATCAGTGAGGGACTAGCGGGGCCACAAGAGACCCAGTACTTC. This encodes CAISEGLAGPQETQYF.

The genes are TRBV27 and TRBJ2-7; weak D call: TRBD2 (6 bases). CDR1 is MNHEY, CDR2 SMNVEV, per germline (reference sequence). CDR3 length: 15 residues. The V end lost 6 bases, the J end lost 2 bases, and 17 bases lay between the germline ends. The CDR3 spells CASRRPGAGAYEQYF. In DNA, the CDR3 is TGTGCCAGCAGACGTCCGGGAGCTGGGGCCTACGAGCAGTACTTC.

The chain combines TRBV6-5 with TRBJ2-7; no reliable D call. Germline CDR1 MNHEY, CDR2 SVGAGI. V lost 5 bases and J 3 bases, leaving 8 bases between the germline ends. This CDR3 is 12 amino acids long. The CDR3: CASSPQNYEQYF. CDR3 nucleotide sequence: TGTGCCAGCAGTCCCCAGAACTACGAGCAGTACTTC.

V usage is TRBV7-2 and J usage is TRBJ2-7; 11 nucleotides agree with TRBD2. The V gene's germline CDR1 is SGHTA and CDR2 FQGNSA. The J segment lost 1 base and the V segment lost 5 bases, leaving 7 bases of the junction unmatched. The CDR3 is 16 residues long. The CDR3 loop is CASSLSGLAESYEQYF. The CDR3 region has the DNA TGTGCCAGCAGCCTATCGGGACTAGCGGAGTCCTACGAGCAGTACTTC. Together with reference TRBV7-2 and TRBJ2-7, the CDR3 gives the full variable domain: GAGVSQSPSNKVTEKGKDVELRCDPISGHTALYWYRQSLGQGLEFLIYFQGNSAPDKSGLPSDRFSAERTGGSVSTLTIQRTQQEDSAVYLCASSLSGLAESYEQYFGPGTRLTVT.

The chain couples TRBV5-5 to TRBJ2-7; no reliable D call. Per the germline V gene, CDR1 is SGHKS and CDR2 is YYEKEE (reference sequence). This CDR3 is 13 amino acids long. Trimming pared 2 bases from V and 3 bases from J, leaving 9 bases between. CDR3 DNA sequence: TGTGCCAGCAGCTTTCAAGAGATCTACGAGCAGTACTTC. Protein: CASSFQEIYEQYF.

In this sample, this clone turned up a few times. The rearrangement links TRBV4-3 to TRBJ2-1; 11 bases map to TRBD2. This CDR3 comprises 17 residues. The germline CDR1 and CDR2 sequences are LGHNA and YSLEER. V trimming: 6 bases; J trimming: 2 bases; junction bases outside the gene matches: 9. The CDR3 sequence: CASRGRLAGLTYNEQFF. As DNA, the CDR3 is TGCGCCAGCAGGGGGCGACTAGCGGGGCTGACCTACAATGAGCAGTTCTTC.

As to this clone: This specimen includes other DNA sequences encoding the same CDR3. The chain has TRBV5-1 and TRBJ1-3; D uncertain. CDR3 length: 14 residues. V was cut by 0 bases and J by 2 bases, with 6 bases left in between. Per germline, CDR1 SGHRS and CDR2 YFSETQ. The CDR3 DNA reads TGCGCCAGCAGCTTGGGGCAGGCTGGAAACACCATATATTTT. Its protein product is CASSLGQAGNTIYF.

The V gene is TRBV7-8, the J gene TRBJ2-2; unclear D gene. The CDR3 consists of 14 residues. The V end was cut by 5 bases, the J end by 4 bases, with 11 bases between. CDR1 is SGHVS and CDR2 is FQNEAQ in the germline V gene. CDR3 protein: CASSLIAVTGELFF. The CDR3 DNA is TGTGCCAGCAGCCTAATCGCCGTCACCGGGGAGCTGTTTTTT.

The chain carries TRBV7-2 and TRBJ1-1; 9 bases are shared with TRBD1. The germline V gene encodes CDR1 SGHTA and CDR2 FQGNSA. V was clipped by 3 bases and J by 5 bases; unmatched bases: 4. CDR3 size: 14 residues. The chain's CDR3 is CASSLGQGSTEAFF. In DNA form, the CDR3 reads TGTGCCAGCAGCTTGGGACAGGGTAGTACTGAAGCTTTCTTT.

The chain is built from TRBV5-1 and TRBJ1-2; 10 nucleotides align to TRBD1. The germline gives CDR1 SGHRS, CDR2 YFSETQ. CDR3 length equals 13 residues. Losses at the gene ends were 4 bases for V and 7 bases for J; bases not matched to a gene: 4. CDR3 protein: CASSDGQGGGYTF. The CDR3, as DNA: TGCGCCAGCAGCGATGGACAGGGGGGTGGCTACACCTTC.

The chain has TRBV7-9 and TRBJ1-1; no definite D call. The germline V gene has CDR1 SEHNR and CDR2 FQNEAQ (reference sequence). The CDR3 has 11 amino acids. V lost 11 bases, J lost 1 base, and 8 bases lay in between. CDR3 DNA sequence: TGTGCCGCGGGTTCGAACACTGAAGCTTTCTTT. As protein: CAAGSNTEAFF.

This clone was detected only once. The chain joins TRBV19 to TRBJ2-5, with 9 nucleotides matching TRBD2. Germline trimming cut 3 bases from V and 2 bases from J; bases unmatched to any gene: 1. The CDR3 runs to 14 residues. Germline values: CDR1 LNHDA, CDR2 SQIVND (reference sequence). In DNA form, the CDR3 reads TGTGCCAGTAGTATGCTAGCGGGGCAAGAGACCCAGTACTTC. This translates into CASSMLAGQETQYF.

The chain is built from TRBV7-2 and TRBJ1-2; a weak D match, TRBD1 (6 bases). CDR3 size: 15 residues. CDR1 is SGHTA, CDR2 FQGNSA, per germline. V gave up 0 bases and J gave up 8 bases, with 16 bases separating them. The DNA of the CDR3 is TGTGCCAGCAGCTTAGCGGGGGCAGGGTCGGGGGGCTACACCTTC. Translation: CASSLAGAGSGGYTF.

The CDR3 nucleotides read TGTGCCTGGAGTGTCGGAGAAGAGCAGTTCTTC. Protein product: CAWSVGEEQFF. The gene calls are TRBV30 and TRBJ2-1; no firm D call. V was trimmed by 0 bases and J by 10 bases, leaving 7 bases between them. CDR1 is GTSNPN, CDR2 SVGIG, per germline (reference sequence). This CDR3 comprises 11 residues.

This chain connects TRBV7-9 to TRBJ1-6, with a possible D match to TRBD1 (5 bases). This CDR3 is built from 15 residues. CDR1 and CDR2 from the germline V gene are SEHNR and FQNEAQ (reference sequence). Trimming cost V 6 bases and J 7 bases, with 16 bases left between them. This CDR3 is CASSWSGARNSPLHF. The CDR3 coding sequence is TGTGCCAGCAGTTGGTCTGGGGCGCGAAATTCACCCCTCCACTTT.

This rearrangement joins TRBV7-2 to TRBJ1-5, with D possibly matching TRBD1 (6 bases). With 6 bases removed from V and 0 bases from J, the gap between germline ends came to 9 bases. Germline lookup yields CDR1 SGHTA and CDR2 FQGNSA. The CDR3 spans 14 residues. CDR3 DNA: TGTGCCAGCAGTTCGACAGGTAGCAATCAGCCCCAGCATTTT. Protein sequence: CASSSTGSNQPQHF.

V and J are TRBV5-4 and TRBJ2-5, with 10 bases fitting TRBD2. Trimming at V came to 0 bases and at J to 5 bases, leaving 4 bases not matched to a gene. In germline, CDR1 is SGHNT, CDR2 YYREEE (reference sequence). The CDR3 is 15 residues long. This CDR3 reads CASSLAGTSVETQYF. CDR3 in DNA: TGTGCCAGCAGCTTGGCCGGGACTAGCGTCGAGACCCAGTACTTC.

The gene calls are TRBV18 and TRBJ2-5; 9 bases map to TRBD1. Per germline, CDR1 KGHSH and CDR2 LQKENI. Germline trimming cut 3 bases from V and 2 bases from J; bases unmatched to any gene: 7. This CDR3 contains 16 residues. The CDR3 is CASSPTRDRAQETQYF. In DNA form, the CDR3 reads TGTGCCAGCTCACCGACTCGGGACAGGGCGCAAGAGACCCAGTACTTC.

The chain employs TRBV19 and TRBJ1-2, with TRBD1 matching 8 bases. Germline trimming cut 10 bases from V and 5 bases from J; bases unmatched to any gene: 6. The CDR3 loop spans 12 amino acids. Germline lookup yields CDR1 LNHDA and CDR2 SQIVND (reference sequence). The DNA of the CDR3 is TGTGCCACTTGGACAGGGATGTATGGCTACACCTTC. It yields the protein CATWTGMYGYTF.

The rearrangement joins TRBV5-5 to TRBJ2-1; the D is unclear. V was clipped by 0 bases and J by 0 bases, with 10 bases between them. This CDR3 has 16 amino acids. The V gene's germline CDR1 is SGHKS and CDR2 YYEKEE (reference sequence). CDR3 coding DNA: TGTGCCAGCAGCTTGGAGTGGTTTAGCTCCTACAATGAGCAGTTCTTC. It yields the protein CASSLEWFSSYNEQFF.

This clone was seen a handful of times. This chain connects TRBV11-1 to TRBJ2-5; weak D call: TRBD2 (6 bases). CDR3 length equals 14 residues. Trimming took 5 bases from V and 5 from J, leaving 15 bases between them. Germline V gene lookup returns CDR1 SGHAT and CDR2 FQDESV (reference sequence). CDR3 residues: CASSPASGVETQYF. The CDR3 DNA reads TGTGCCAGCAGCCCCGCCTCGGGGGTTGAGACCCAGTACTTC.